The clone carrying this TCR beta chain has more than one count but fewer than ten. Its antigen is currently unknown. These data come from a study of cytomegalovirus exposure and HLA in healthy donors. Notes on the study in general: Trimming of TCR beta V- and J-genes showed a link, identified in a later analysis, to a missense DCLRE1C variant.

The PCR used 60 Vbeta and 13 Jbeta primers. TCRdb keeps only in-frame clones here, not all; method: immunoSEQ multiplex PCR. The sample yields approximately 220,000 clones, over 70% seen once. The sample comprised PBMCs. This sequence originates from a boy aged 2 to 10 in good health and CMV-seronegative.

CDR3 sequence reads: CASSPGDTTGIFF. As DNA, the CDR3 is TGTGCCAGCAGCCCCGGGGACACCACAGGAATATTCTTC. This chain links TRBV7-3 with TRBJ2-1; D might be TRBD1 (6 bases). The CDR3 length is 13 residues. The germline gives CDR1 SGHTA, CDR2 FQGTGA. Trimming removed 5 bases at V and 16 bases at J, with 21 bases between.